Sequencing of this TCR beta chain was carried out in a study of technical replicates of blood from a handful of donors (dated by TCRdb to 2016 to 2017). A distance of 12 bases separates the germline ends of V and J, which lose 7 bases and 2 bases respectively. CDR1 and CDR2 are read off the germline V gene as SQVTM and ANQGSEA. The CDR3 runs 12 amino acids, cysteine and phenylalanine included. The sequence is cut down to CDR3 DNA, 36 bases in frame from base 1. The library was made by the immunoSEQ multiplex PCR assay. TCRdb limited this immuneACCESS table to in-frame rearrangements with V and J called. A share of clones is missing; checked studies link under half to unresolved V genes, and the rest is unexplained. The sample table shows roughly 72,000 clones, and 95% to 97% are seen once. Roughly 0.34% of the sample belongs to the ten largest clones. As regards this clone: Its recognized antigen is unknown. Base qualities were left out, and no much larger clone turns up one base away.

This sequence originates from a human donor in good health. In this chain, TRBV29-1 is recombined with TRBJ2-7; the best D guess is TRBD1, with 6 bases matching. The specimen sequenced was T cells isolated from PBMCs. CDR3 region: CSGVGATYEQYF. The sequenced DNA: TGCAGCGGAGTGGGGGCCACCTACGAGCAGTACTTC.